The clone carrying this T cell receptor (beta chain) was seen a handful of times. Its specificity is unknown. Via MiXCR, TCRdb re-called the reads, giving one row per CDR3 protein. The sample yields about 500,000 distinct CDR3 sequences, 30% to 40% seen once. This record belongs to a study of T cell repertoires in cytomegalovirus infection. Study-wide points: Ex vivo responses were dominated by HLA-C-restricted CMV-specific TCR beta clonotypes.

Germline V gives CDR1 MNHEY, CDR2 SVGEGT. The CDR3 contains 12 residues. V dropped 6 bases and J dropped 4 bases, with 9 bases sitting between them. The receptor was isolated from a human donor in good health (CMV status not recorded). Some clones in this sample may be carry-over from other donors' samples. The sequencing here drew on cultured PBMCs, taken from culture after CMV antigen stimulation. V and J are TRBV6-2 or TRBV6-3 and TRBJ1-2; weak D call: TRBD1 (6 bases). CDR3 sequence (DNA): TGTGCCAGCAGGACGGACAGCTATGGCTACACCTTC. Its translation: CASRTDSYGYTF.